The TCR beta chain described here comes from a study of relationships among human T cell subsets. Whole-study results and caveats: Th1, Th2 and regulatory subsets overlapped substantially in CDR3 sequences.

Semiquantitative ARM-PCR amplified T cell receptor alpha and beta CDR3 regions from mRNA. Tagged nested gene-specific primers were used first, then communal superprimers amplified exponentially. Exonuclease cleared nested primers, then first-round products were reamplified. TCRdb ran MiXCR on the multiplex PCR reads and lists one entry per CDR3 protein. Of approximately 15,000 distinct CDR3 sequences listed, roughly 64% were seen once; the top ten hold less than 35%. Points on this clonotype: Its antigen is still unknown. The junction differs from germline at one of its ends, possibly a read error.

The CDR3 loop spans 16 amino acids. Per the germline V gene, CDR1 is ENHRY and CDR2 is SYGVKD. Sequencing input: total T cells sorted from blood. V usage is TRBV10-3 and J usage is TRBJ2-2, with D perhaps matching TRBD2 (6 bases). The source of this sequence is a man aged 40-55 years in good health. CDR3 sequence reads: CAISDTGTRNTGGLFF. CDR3 sequence (DNA): TGTGCCATCAGTGACACCGGGACCCGGAACACCGGGGGGCTGTTTTTT.